This T cell receptor beta chain was retrieved from a study of control samples from healthy donors and cancer patients. Repertoires were generated with immunoSEQ multiplex PCR, while TCRdb's copy carries only in-frame clones and drops some. The data show about 120,000 clones, approximately 88% seen once. CDR1 is SEHNR and CDR2 is FQNEAQ in the germline V gene (reference sequence). CDR3 length: 15 residues. The ends lost 4 bases at V and 8 bases at J; junction bases unmatched: 5. V is TRBV7-9 and J is TRBJ1-6; 10 bases are shared with TRBD1. The TCR originated in a middle-aged man in good health. Material for sequencing was blood. The DNA of the CDR3 is TGTGCCAGCAGCTCCGGGGACAGGGGTTATTCACCCCTCCACTTT. Protein: CASSSGDRGYSPLHF.